This is a list of T cell receptor beta chains from one sample in a study of shared clonotypes between healthy human individuals. Some clones are missing from TCRdb's copy, which holds only in-frame ones; the method was immunoSEQ multiplex PCR. The repertoire holds some 350,000 clones, with about 74% as singletons. Sequencing was performed on memory CD4+ T cells sorted from blood. The source is a man aged 25-45 years in good health. Both conserved end residues are part of each CDR3. D genes are given only for firm matches. The listing skips clone size in some rows; elsewhere it reads once, few, many or a size class.

>TRBV18|-|-|TRBJ1-5
CASSPKSSQPQHF
TGTGCCAGCTCACCAAAGTCCTCTCAGCCCCAGCATTTT
>TRBV14|-|-|TRBJ2-2
CASSFATGELFF
TGTGCCAGCAGCTTCGCCACCGGGGAGCTGTTTTTT
>TRBV28|-|-|TRBJ2-7
CASSLAPLGLNYEQYF
TGTGCCAGCAGTTTAGCCCCTTTGGGACTCAACTACGAGCAGTACTTC
>TRBV7-2|-|TRBD2|TRBJ2-1
CASSQGASGRRGYNEQFF
TGTGCCAGCAGCCAAGGGGCTAGCGGGAGGAGGGGCTACAATGAGCAGTTCTTC
>TRBV5-1|-|TRBD1|TRBJ2-1
CASSIDRAYNEQFF
TGCGCCAGCAGCATTGACAGGGCGTACAATGAGCAGTTCTTC
>TRBV27|-|-|TRBJ2-2
CASTLSAASNTGELFF
TGTGCCAGCACTTTATCGGCGGCTTCGAACACCGGGGAGCTGTTTTTT
>TRBV12-1|-|-|TRBJ2-7
CASSPWANNRSSYEQYF
TGTGCCAGCAGCCCCTGGGCCAACAATAGGAGCTCCTACGAGCAGTACTTC
>TRBV11-2|-|-|TRBJ1-3
CASSLFFGLTGNTIYF
TGTGCCAGCAGCTTGTTTTTTGGCCTAACTGGAAACACCATATATTTT
>TRBV27|-|TRBD1|TRBJ2-7
CASSPGQGLYEQYF
TGTGCCAGCAGTCCCGGACAGGGCCTATACGAGCAGTACTTC
>TRBV7-9|once|TRBD1|TRBJ1-4
CASSRDSGEKLFF
TGTGCCAGCAGCCGGGACAGCGGTGAAAAACTGTTTTTT
>TRBV25-1|few|TRBD1|TRBJ1-2
CASSEGTGRRVTF
TGTGCCAGCAGTGAAGGGACAGGGAGGAGGGTCACCTTC
>TRBV9|-|-|TRBJ2-3
CASSALERGDTQYF
TGTGCCAGCAGCGCATTAGAACGGGGAGATACGCAGTATTTT
>TRBV5-1|-|-|TRBJ2-7
CASSLPPYEQYF
TGCGCCAGCAGCTTGCCGCCCTACGAGCAGTACTTC
>TRBV30|few|TRBD1|TRBJ2-7
CAWSPWGQGSYEQYF
TGTGCCTGGAGCCCGTGGGGACAGGGCTCCTACGAGCAGTACTTC
>TRBV4-2|many|TRBD2|TRBJ2-2
CASSQDSGRANTGELFF
TGTGCCAGCAGCCAAGATAGCGGGAGGGCCAACACCGGGGAGCTGTTTTTT